Below are 18 T cell receptor beta chains sequenced from a single sample in a study of OX40 agonist ivuxolimab in advanced cancers. This table comes from immunoSEQ multiplex PCR, and its TCRdb copy is limited to in-frame clones, with some not included. The sample consists of around 34,000 clones, about four fifths of them appearing once. The input for sequencing was CD4+ or CD8+ T cells sorted from blood, taken in a trial of the OX40 agonist ivuxolimab. These receptors came from an adult with an advanced solid tumor such as melanoma, head and neck, liver or kidney cancer.

The V gene is TRBV7-2, the J gene TRBJ2-6; D is ambiguous. V shed 2 bases and J shed 4 bases, with 12 bases lying between them. CDR1 SGHTA and CDR2 FQGNSA come from the germline V gene. This CDR3 has 16 amino acids. The CDR3 nucleotides read TGTGCCAGCAGCTTAACCCGGGTTGCCGGGGCCAACGTCCTGACTTTC. The encoded protein is CASSLTRVAGANVLTF. Using reference TRBV7-2 and TRBJ2-6 for the parts outside the CDR3, the full variable domain is GAGVSQSPSNKVTEKGKDVELRCDPISGHTALYWYRQSLGQGLEFLIYFQGNSAPDKSGLPSDRFSAERTGGSVSTLTIQRTQQEDSAVYLCASSLTRVAGANVLTFGAGSRLTVL.

This chain connects TRBV11-3 to TRBJ2-5, with D maybe TRBD1 (5 bases). The CDR3 is 13 residues long. Germline CDR1 reads SGHNT; CDR2 reads YENEEA. V was trimmed by 5 bases and J by 3 bases, leaving 10 bases between them. The CDR3 DNA follows: TGTGCCAGCAGCCTACAGGAGAAAGAGACCCAGTACTTC. As protein: CASSLQEKETQYF.

This chain links TRBV4-3 with TRBJ2-2; TRBD2 agrees at 7 bases. V lost 1 base and J lost 2; bases outside the gene matches: 13. Germline V gene sequence: CDR1 LGHNA, CDR2 YSLEER. The CDR3 consists of 19 residues. This CDR3 reads CASSQVRTELAANTGELFF. As DNA, the CDR3 is TGCGCCAGCAGCCAAGTCCGGACTGAGCTAGCGGCTAACACCGGGGAGCTGTTTTTT.

CDR3 amino acids: CASSPTAGRETQYF. CDR3 DNA sequence: TGTGCCAGCTCACCAACCGCAGGGCGGGAGACCCAGTACTTC. The gene calls are TRBV18 and TRBJ2-5; tentative D call: TRBD1 (5 bases). Germline lookup yields CDR1 KGHSH and CDR2 LQKENI. The CDR3 consists of 14 residues. V lost 2 bases and J lost 5, with 12 bases in between.

V usage is TRBV2 and J usage is TRBJ1-2; the D gene is possibly TRBD1 (5 bases). This CDR3 has 11 residues. Deletions cut 7 bases from V and 8 bases from J, with 11 bases between. CDR1 and CDR2 from the germline V gene are SNHLY and FYNNEI. The CDR3 DNA is TGTGCCAGCACGCAGGGCGAAGGCTACACCTTC. It specifies CASTQGEGYTF.

V and J are TRBV5-1 and TRBJ2-1, with D unclear. CDR1 and CDR2 (germline): SGHRS, YFSETQ. V was shortened by 4 bases and J by 2 bases, with 13 bases between the two germline ends. The CDR3 extends over 15 amino acids. CDR3 nucleotide sequence: TGCGCCAGCAGCCTAGGAGAAGGCACCTACAATGAGCAGTTCTTC. Its protein is CASSLGEGTYNEQFF.

This chain uses TRBV30 with TRBJ1-4, with 7 bases fitting TRBD1. V was pared by 6 bases and J by 7 bases, with 8 bases of the junction left unmatched. Germline loops: CDR1 GTSNPN, CDR2 SVGIG (reference sequence). This CDR3 is built from 13 residues. DNA of the CDR3: TGTGCCTGCGACAGGGTACGAGGTGAAAAACTGTTTTTT. As protein: CACDRVRGEKLFF.

The chain has TRBV6-6 and TRBJ1-4; 7 positions agree with TRBD1. V lost 0 bases to trimming and J lost 9 bases; unmatched junction nucleotides: 4. The CDR3 consists of 14 residues. Germline assignment: CDR1 MNHNY and CDR2 SVGAGI (reference sequence). CDR3 residues: CASSYSNRGKKLFF. CDR3 sequence (DNA): TGTGCCAGCAGTTACTCGAACAGGGGTAAAAAACTGTTTTTT.

V usage is TRBV4-3 and J usage is TRBJ2-3; 8 nucleotides agree with TRBD1. Germline V gives CDR1 LGHNA, CDR2 YSLEER. V gave up 5 bases and J gave up 4 bases; unmatched junction bases: 5. The CDR3 totals 14 residues. The CDR3 loop reads CASSRQGRSDTQYF. As DNA, the CDR3 is TGCGCCAGCAGCAGACAGGGGAGGTCAGATACGCAGTATTTT.

This chain connects TRBV4-3 to TRBJ1-1; 9 bases map to TRBD1. Germline V CDR1 and CDR2: LGHNA, YSLEER. J lost 5 bases, V lost 4 bases, and 17 bases had no gene match. CDR3 length: 18 residues. The CDR3 sequence: CASSPKPGTGTSITEAFF. In nucleotides, the CDR3 is TGCGCCAGCAGCCCTAAGCCCGGGACAGGGACCTCTATTACTGAAGCTTTCTTT.

The CDR3 region is CASSQRVLAGVQDTQYF. The CDR3 DNA reads TGCGCCAGCAGCCAAAGAGTACTAGCGGGAGTGCAAGATACGCAGTATTTT. V and J are TRBV4-1 and TRBJ2-3; 11 nucleotides agree with TRBD2. The germline V gene encodes CDR1 MGHRA and CDR2 YSYEKL. V was clipped by 2 bases and J by 5 bases; unmatched bases: 9. The CDR3 has 17 residues.

Judged by abundance, this clone is medium-sized. V is TRBV19 and J is TRBJ1-4; tentative D call: TRBD1 (6 bases). Germline loops: CDR1 LNHDA, CDR2 SQIVND (reference sequence). V lost 10 bases to trimming and J lost 0 bases, with 15 bases between them. This CDR3 comprises 15 residues. The CDR3 region has the DNA TGTGCCACCCAGGGGCAGCTCGCAACTAATGAAAAACTGTTTTTT. Translation gives CATQGQLATNEKLFF.

The chain joins TRBV6-1 to TRBJ1-4; D not resolved. The V gene's germline CDR1 is MNHNS and CDR2 SASEGT. Deletions cut 3 bases from V and 5 bases from J, with 7 bases between. The CDR3 extends over 13 amino acids. CDR3 sequence (DNA): TGTGCCAGCAGTGACCCGAGAAATGAAAAACTGTTTTTT. It is translated as CASSDPRNEKLFF.

The chain is built from TRBV30 and TRBJ1-1; maybe TRBD1 (6 bases). CDR1 is GTSNPN and CDR2 is SVGIG in the germline V gene (reference sequence). There are 14 residues in the CDR3. V was shortened by 5 bases and J by 8 bases, with 21 bases between the two germline ends. The CDR3 DNA follows: TGTGCCTGGCTCTGGGGGCAGTACCTTTCAGAAGCTTTCTTT. Protein sequence: CAWLWGQYLSEAFF.

This clone came up a few times. This chain links TRBV2 with TRBJ2-3; D is unresolved. V was pared by 5 bases and J by 6 bases, with 6 bases between. CDR3 length: 11 amino acids. Germline-derived CDR1 and CDR2 are SNHLY and FYNNEI. The chain's CDR3 is CASSSWDTQYF. The CDR3 DNA follows: TGTGCCAGCAGTAGTTGGGATACGCAGTATTTT.

The gene calls are TRBV5-8 and TRBJ1-1, with no clear D. CDR1 and CDR2 (germline): SGHTS, YDEGEE. The length of the CDR3 is 11 residues. Between the trimmed V and J ends, which lost 2 bases and 12 bases, there was a span of 11 bases. CDR3 DNA sequence: TGTGCCAGCAGCTTTATGAGTAGGCCTTTCTTT. Its protein is CASSFMSRPFF.

The chain employs TRBV5-1 and TRBJ2-2; 7 nucleotides line up with TRBD2. The CDR3 sequence is 13 residues long. CDR1 SGHRS and CDR2 YFSETQ come from the germline V gene. Losses at the gene ends were 4 bases for V and 7 bases for J; bases not matched to a gene: 4. This CDR3 is CASSPGGVGELFF. DNA of the CDR3: TGCGCCAGCAGCCCGGGGGGTGTCGGGGAGCTGTTTTTT.

The rearrangement links TRBV2 to TRBJ2-3; a possible D gene is TRBD1 (7 bases). This CDR3 spans 13 amino acids. The germline V and J ends were trimmed by 7 bases and 4 bases, with 12 bases remaining between them. Germline V gives CDR1 SNHLY, CDR2 FYNNEI. The DNA of the CDR3 is TGTGCCAGCAAGATCAGGGGGGCAGATACGCAGTATTTT. It specifies CASKIRGADTQYF.